Detailed here is one T cell receptor beta chain. The clone's antigen remains unknown. Base qualities were left out, and no much larger clone turns up one base away. CDR1 is given as KGHSH and CDR2 as LQKENI, both from the germline V gene. V was cut back by 2 bases and J by 2 bases, leaving a gap of 7 bases between them. From the cysteine through the phenylalanine, the CDR3 covers 14 amino acids. Only CDR3 DNA remains: 42 bases, in frame from the first base. The collaborating institutions used their own protocols to collect whole blood in K2EDTA tubes. For TCRbeta analysis, collaborator samples were shipped as frozen whole blood, as isolated PBMCs, or as DNA extracted from either sample type. TCRbeta CDR3 regions were amplified from genomic DNA by means of the immunoSEQ Assay, a bias-controlled multiplex PCR. The paper's data handling went like this. Nucleated cell counts per sample were estimated from amplification of reference gene primers within the assay. To quantify the absolute abundance of each unique TCRbeta CDR3 rearrangement, sequence reads were collapsed and filtered. Productive Simpson clonality was computed per sample as the square root of Simpson's diversity index over productive rearrangements. This immuneACCESS table, as held by TCRdb, lists in-frame sequences with V and J called but not all clones. Of the missing ones, under half trace to an unresolved V gene in checked studies; the others have no known cause. That table furnishes V, J and clone size, whereas the DNA furnished D and trimming. This sample gives approximately 270,000 clones in total; about 86% of them show up just once. About 9% of the sample is held by the ten biggest clonotypes.

The sample belongs to a study of blood T cell repertoires in COVID-19 (dated by TCRdb to 2018 to 2021). With respect to the entire study: Collaborator samples came from the United States, Italy and Spain and covered acute and convalescent phases of COVID-19. The prospective study material was composed of cDNA or gDNA derived from T cells, B-cell-depleted T cells, or PBMCs. Deeply sampled blood TCRbeta repertoires from subjects exposed to, actively infected with, or recovered from COVID-19 were included in the dataset. The repertoires were made available in a free public database intended to serve as a resource for research on the immune response to SARS-CoV-2. Samples were obtained from the ongoing ImmuneRACE study (first 160 participants) and from some 1,300 subjects provided by 6 global collaborators. Nearly every sample came with metadata listing a de-identified subject ID, COVID-19 status, age in years and sex. Where HLA class I and class II types were available, the types were taken from metadata supplied by the sample provider, not from assay-based typing. Overall study results and their limits: The amount of clinical and demographic metadata varied by source and participant and was provided uncurated.

This TCR was sampled from an elderly man with acute or convalescent COVID-19. Sequencing was performed on peripheral blood. The chain couples TRBV18 to TRBJ2-1; the D gene assignment is ambiguous. The CDR3 protein is CASSPIPAYNEQFF. Read as DNA, the sequence is TGTGCCAGCTCACCAATCCCAGCCTACAATGAGCAGTTCTTC.